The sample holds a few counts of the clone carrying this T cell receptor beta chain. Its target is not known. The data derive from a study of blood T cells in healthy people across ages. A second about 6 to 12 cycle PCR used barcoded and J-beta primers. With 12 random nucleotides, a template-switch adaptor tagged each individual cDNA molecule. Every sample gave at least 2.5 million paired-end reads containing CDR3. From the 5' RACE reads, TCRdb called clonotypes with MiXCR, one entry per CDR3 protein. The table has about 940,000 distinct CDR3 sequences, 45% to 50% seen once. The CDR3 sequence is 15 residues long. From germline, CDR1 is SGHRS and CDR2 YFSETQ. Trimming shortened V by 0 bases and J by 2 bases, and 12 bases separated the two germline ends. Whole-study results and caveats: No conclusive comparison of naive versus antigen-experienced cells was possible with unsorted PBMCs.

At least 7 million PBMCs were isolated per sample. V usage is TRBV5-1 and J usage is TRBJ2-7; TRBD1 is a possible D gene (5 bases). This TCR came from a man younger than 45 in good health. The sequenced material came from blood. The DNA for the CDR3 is TGCGCCAGCAGCTTGGAGGCGACAGAGCCCTACGAGCAGTACTTC. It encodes CASSLEATEPYEQYF.